This T cell receptor beta chain derives from a study of CD8 T cells in Susac syndrome. Regarding the study as a whole: The study admitted that it had a relatively small number of individuals in its TCR sequencing and HLA analysis.

With random hexamers, reverse transcription was performed on about 0.45 to 1 ug of RNA. An immunoSEQ multiplex PCR amplified TCR beta CDR3 over 54 Vbeta and 13 Jbeta. Each CDR3 protein is one row after TCRdb ran MiXCR on the immunoSEQ multiplex PCR reads. The sample consists of about 250,000 distinct CDR3 sequences, just over 90% of them appearing once. The T cells that were sequenced for TCR beta were CD8+ and CD4+ cells from blood. TEMRA cells were FACS-enriched, unlike CD8+ and CD4+ T cells, which were negatively isolated. In the case of this clonotype: The antigen is undetermined.

The specimen sequenced was CD4+ T cells from PBMCs. The clonotype was recovered from a human donor with multiple sclerosis.

CDR3 residues: CASSLGTEETQYF. In DNA form, the CDR3 reads TGTGCCAGCAGCTTAGGGACAGAAGAGACCCAGTACTTC. J is TRBJ2-5 and V is TRBV7-8; D might be TRBD1 (6 bases). The CDR3 contains 13 residues. V lost 1 base to trimming and J lost 3 bases, with 6 bases between them. Germline V gene lookup returns CDR1 SGHVS and CDR2 FQNEAQ.